These T cell receptor beta chains were read from a single sample in a study of blood T cell repertoires in COVID-19. Measured with immunoSEQ multiplex PCR; TCRdb has only the in-frame clones, and not every one. The sample has around 250,000 clones, around four fifths seen once; the top ten hold approximately 4.5%. Sequencing was carried out using PBMCs or T cells enriched from blood (not recorded which). Every receptor here comes from a man aged 25-45 years with acute COVID-19. CDR3s include the opening cysteine and the closing phenylalanine or tryptophan. The order of the fields is J gene, clone size, D gene, V gene, CDR3 DNA, CDR3 protein. The D gene is left open where the match is weak. Size is stated for part of the rows, as once, few or many counts, or as a class when the clone is expanded.

TRBJ2-6 - TRBD1 TRBV5-4 TGTGCCAGCAGCCAGGGACAGGGGGCCTTTAACGGGGCCAACGTCCTGACTTTC CASSQGQGAFNGANVLTF
TRBJ1-4 - TRBD1 TRBV19 TGTGCCAGTAGTATGTGGGACAGGGAAATCAGCGGGAATGAAAAACTGTTTTTT CASSMWDREISGNEKLFF
TRBJ1-5 - - TRBV3-1/TRBV3-2 TGTGCCAGCAGCCAAGGTGGAACAGCTTTACATCAGCCCCAGCATTTT CASSQGGTALHQPQHF
TRBJ1-1 - - TRBV7-9 TGTGCCAGCAGCACCGGAGGTGGGGTTTTGGCTGAAGCTTTCTTT CASSTGGGVLAEAFF
TRBJ1-2 - - TRBV6-5 TGTGCCAGCAGTCATCGTGGGAGGGAAAGCTATGGCTACACCTTC CASSHRGRESYGYTF
TRBJ1-1 - TRBD1 TRBV10-1 TGCGCCAGCAGCCCTGGACAGGGGGCAGCTTTCTTT CASSPGQGAAFF
TRBJ2-5 once TRBD2 TRBV5-4 TGTGCCAGCAGCCCTGGGGTAGCGGGACCCCAAGAGACCCAGTACTTC CASSPGVAGPQETQYF
TRBJ2-2 - - TRBV14 TGTGCCAGCAGCCACCTAAGGGAGGCTTTCAACACCGGGGAGCTGTTTTTT CASSHLREAFNTGELFF
TRBJ1-6 few - TRBV28 TGTGCCAGCAGGGGACCGGGGGGACCCCTCCACTTT CASRGPGGPLHF
TRBJ1-2 - - TRBV14 TGTGCCAGCAGCCCCGGTATGAGGTATGGCTACACCTTC CASSPGMRYGYTF
TRBJ2-2 - TRBD1 TRBV19 TGTGGTACAGGGGGCTTCGGGGAGCTGTTTTTT CGTGGFGELFF
TRBJ2-5 - - TRBV5-1 TGCGCCAGCAGCTTGGACTCAGAGACCCAGTACTTC CASSLDSETQYF
TRBJ1-1 once TRBD1 TRBV28 TGTGCCAGCAAAACAGGGGCGAACACTGAAGCTTTCTTT CASKTGANTEAFF
TRBJ1-1 - - TRBV4-3 TGCGCCAGCAGCCAAGAGGTTAAGGCGGAAGGCTTCTTT CASSQEVKAEGFF
TRBJ2-1 - TRBD2 TRBV6-4 TGTGCCAGCAGTCCACACCCTGTGTATAGCGGGGGGGCCTCCTACAATGAGCAGTTCTTC CASSPHPVYSGGASYNEQFF
TRBJ2-5 - TRBD2 TRBV3-1/TRBV3-2 TGTGCCACCGCCAGACTGACTAGCGGGGGTGAAGAGACCCAGTACTTC CATARLTSGGEETQYF
TRBJ1-2 - TRBD1 TRBV5-1 TGCGCCAGCAGCCCGCTTCCCACGACAGGGCTGCTCTATGGCTACACCTTC CASSPLPTTGLLYGYTF
TRBJ1-2 - TRBD1 TRBV19 TGTGCCAGTAGTAGGGACAGGGGTAACTATGGCTACACCTTC CASSRDRGNYGYTF
TRBJ1-4 - TRBD1 TRBV7-9 TGTGCCAGCAGCTTATTTGGGACAGGGGTTGGGGAAAAACTGTTTTTT CASSLFGTGVGEKLFF
TRBJ1-1 - TRBD1 TRBV25-1 TGTGCCAGCACCGGACAGGGCCATAAAGCTTTCTTT CASTGQGHKAFF
TRBJ2-1 - TRBD1 TRBV18 TGTGCCAGCTCACGCAACAGGGACAGGGAGATGCAGTTCTTC CASSRNRDREMQFF
TRBJ2-2 - TRBD2 TRBV11-2 TGTGCCAGCAGCTTATACGGGGGGGCGGGCACCGGGGAGCTGTTTTTT CASSLYGGAGTGELFF
TRBJ2-1 - TRBD2 TRBV10-1 TGCGCCAGCTCTAAGCCCGGGGGGGCAGCCTACAATGAGCAGTTCTTC CASSKPGGAAYNEQFF